The next 32 T cell receptor beta chains were all read from a single sample in a study of blood T cell repertoires in COVID-19. Profiled with immunoSEQ multiplex PCR; TCRdb holds only in-frame clones, not every one. The sample consists of 160,000 or so clones, roughly 84% of them appearing once. The sample consisted of PBMCs or T cells enriched from blood (not recorded which). All receptors come from a man between 60 and 75 years old who had recovered from COVID-19.

CDR3 sequence: CASSLVTGNFAEAFF. The CDR3 bases are TGTGCCAGCAGCTTAGTGACAGGGAATTTCGCTGAAGCTTTCTTT. The V call is TRBV7-8, the J call TRBJ1-1; 7 nucleotides match TRBD1. The CDR3 loop spans 15 amino acids. CDR1 and CDR2 (germline): SGHVS, FQNEAQ. The junction had 8 bases not matched to a gene; V was cut back by 1 base and J by 6 bases.

A few counts support this clone. The V and J genes are TRBV3-1 (or the pseudogene TRBV3-2) and TRBJ2-1; D is ambiguous. V was cut by 1 base and J by 5 bases, with 15 bases left in between. The CDR3 length is 16 residues. Germline V CDR1 and CDR2: LGHDT, YNNKEL (reference sequence). The DNA for the CDR3 is TGTGCCAGCAGCCAAGGACTCCAGACCACACACAATGAGCAGTTCTTC. Encoded protein: CASSQGLQTTHNEQFF.

The V call is TRBV10-1, the J call TRBJ2-1; D perhaps matches TRBD2 (6 bases). From germline, CDR1 is WNHNN and CDR2 SYGVQD (reference sequence). The V end lost 6 bases, the J end lost 8 bases, and 14 bases lay between the germline ends. The CDR3 consists of 13 residues. CDR3 in amino acids: CASRGRLVHEQFF. DNA of the CDR3: TGCGCCAGCAGGGGAAGACTAGTCCATGAGCAGTTCTTC.

The V and J genes are TRBV5-1 and TRBJ1-4; TRBD1 is a possible D gene (6 bases). Germline V gene sequence: CDR1 SGHRS, CDR2 YFSETQ. Trimming took off 2 bases at V and 2 bases at J, with 10 bases between the two ends. This CDR3 spans 15 amino acids. Written as DNA, the CDR3 is TGCGCCAGCAGCTTACAGGGTTCCACTAATGAAAAACTGTTTTTT. Its translation is CASSLQGSTNEKLFF.

The chain carries TRBV29-1 and TRBJ1-1; maybe TRBD1 (6 bases). Trimming took 7 bases from V and 1 from J, leaving 13 bases between them. CDR1 is SQVTM, CDR2 ANQGSEA, per germline. The CDR3 runs 13 residues. As DNA, the CDR3 is TGCAGCGCTGGACAGTCTAAGAACACTGAAGCTTTCTTT. As protein: CSAGQSKNTEAFF.

The rearrangement uses TRBV7-3 and TRBJ2-5; D perhaps matches TRBD2 (7 bases). CDR1 and CDR2 (germline): SGHTA, FQGTGA. V was pared by 5 bases and J by 2 bases, with 15 bases between. There are 15 residues in the CDR3. CDR3 coding DNA: TGTGCCAGCAGCGCGGGGGACACCTCTCAAGAGACCCAGTACTTC. This gives the protein CASSAGDTSQETQYF.

The rearrangement links TRBV27 to TRBJ2-7; TRBD1 agrees at 7 bases. Per the germline V gene, CDR1 is MNHEY and CDR2 is SMNVEV (reference sequence). The CDR3 runs to 12 residues. Trimming removed 10 bases from V and 3 bases from J; junction bases left unmatched: 6. The CDR3 spells CAIGPGGYEQYF. For the CDR3, the DNA is TGTGCCATCGGGCCAGGGGGCTACGAGCAGTACTTC.

The chain links TRBV20-1 to TRBJ2-5, with D tentatively TRBD2 (6 bases). The CDR3 is 11 amino acids. Germline CDR1 is DFQATT and CDR2 is SNEGSKA (reference sequence). V was pared by 8 bases and J by 3 bases, with 10 bases between. The CDR3 bases are TGCAGTCCTCAGCGGGAAGAGACCCAGTACTTC. This gives the protein CSPQREETQYF.

A few counts support this clone. The V and J genes are TRBV2 and TRBJ2-2; D possibly corresponds to TRBD2 (6 bases). The CDR3 has 14 amino acids. The germline gives CDR1 SNHLY, CDR2 FYNNEI. Deletions cut 4 bases from V and 6 bases from J, with 12 bases between. CDR3 region: CASSGGVMAGELFF. The CDR3 nucleotides are TGTGCCAGCAGTGGGGGGGTTATGGCCGGGGAGCTGTTTTTT.

This clone was counted only a few times. This sequence joins TRBV5-1 and TRBJ2-5, with TRBD2 identical over 9 bases. V shed 1 base, J shed 2 bases, and the junction held 3 bases outside the gene matches. CDR3 length: 15 amino acids. Looked up from germline, CDR1 is SGHRS and CDR2 is YFSETQ. This chain's CDR3 is CASSLTSGRQETQYF. In DNA, the CDR3 is TGCGCCAGCAGCTTGACTAGCGGGCGGCAAGAGACCCAGTACTTC.

This chain links TRBV14 with TRBJ2-7, with D unclear. In germline, CDR1 is SGHDN, CDR2 FVKESK. The CDR3 has 11 residues. Trimming shortened V by 8 bases and J by 8 bases, and 13 bases separated the two germline ends. The CDR3 DNA reads as TGTGCCAGCTCTCTGTCGGTCCAGCAGTACTTC. This gives the protein CASSLSVQQYF.

The chain uses TRBV6-5 and TRBJ1-1; TRBD1 is a possible D gene (6 bases). Trimming removed 6 bases from V and 0 bases from J, with 8 bases in between. Germline V gene sequence: CDR1 MNHEY, CDR2 SVGAGI. The CDR3 sequence is 13 residues long. The CDR3 loop is CASRQGMNTEAFF. Here the CDR3 DNA reads TGTGCCAGCAGACAGGGTATGAACACTGAAGCTTTCTTT.

The CDR3 reads CASSEEGSRDRGTWETQYF. CDR3 nucleotides: TGTGCCAGCAGTGAAGAGGGTTCGAGGGACAGGGGGACCTGGGAGACCCAGTACTTC. The gene calls are TRBV2 and TRBJ2-5; 11 bases are shared with TRBD1. The germline CDR1 and CDR2 sequences are SNHLY and FYNNEI. The V gene end was trimmed by 1 base and the J gene end by 5 bases; junction bases not matched to a gene: 15. There are 19 residues in the CDR3.

This chain uses TRBV2 with TRBJ2-5, with a weak D call TRBD1 (8 bases). The CDR3 is 16 residues long. V dropped 0 bases and J dropped 8 bases, with 19 bases sitting between them. The germline CDR1 and CDR2 sequences are SNHLY and FYNNEI. CDR3 residues: CASSEAWTGTKGTQYF. DNA of the CDR3: TGTGCCAGCAGTGAAGCGTGGACAGGGACTAAAGGTACCCAGTACTTC. The complete variable domain, with remaining parts taken from reference TRBV2 and TRBJ2-5, reads EPEVTQTPSHQVTQMGQEVILRCVPISNHLYFYWYRQILGQKVEFLVSFYNNEISEKSEIFDDQFSVERPDGSNFTLKIRSTKLEDSAMYFCASSEAWTGTKGTQYFGPGTRLLVL.

The chain uses TRBV7-3 and TRBJ2-1, with 11 bases identical to TRBD2. Germline V gene sequence: CDR1 SGHTA, CDR2 FQGTGA. V shed 1 base, J shed 10 bases, and the junction held 12 bases outside the gene matches. There are 17 residues in the CDR3. DNA of the CDR3: TGTGCCAGCAGCTTAAGGGGGACTAGCGGAAACCATAGAGAGCAGTTCTTC. This sequence encodes CASSLRGTSGNHREQFF.

This clone has only a few counts. The chain uses TRBV19 and TRBJ2-2; possible D gene TRBD2, 5 bases. Per the germline V gene, CDR1 is LNHDA and CDR2 is SQIVND (reference sequence). Trimming took off 7 bases at V and 2 bases at J, with 14 bases between the two ends. CDR3 length: 15 residues. This chain's CDR3 is CASTEGLVNTGELFF. In DNA, the CDR3 is TGTGCCAGTACCGAAGGACTGGTAAACACCGGGGAGCTGTTTTTT. The full variable domain, rest sourced from reference TRBV19 and TRBJ2-2, is DGGITQSPKYLFRKEGQNVTLSCEQNLNHDAMYWYRQDPGQGLRLIYYSQIVNDFQKGDIAEGYSVSREKKESFPLTVTSAQKNPTAFYLCASTEGLVNTGELFFGEGSRLTVL.

The chain joins TRBV2 to TRBJ1-5; weak D call: TRBD1 (5 bases). The CDR3 loop spans 17 amino acids. The ends were cut back, 6 bases at V and 1 base at J, with 19 bases in the middle. Germline V gives CDR1 SNHLY, CDR2 FYNNEI. DNA for the CDR3: TGTGCCAGCAGGTCGGGACTTTCTGGGGGGAGCAATCAGCCCCAGCATTTT. Residues: CASRSGLSGGSNQPQHF.

This clone was detected only a few times. The chain employs TRBV3-1 (or the pseudogene TRBV3-2) and TRBJ2-1; D ambiguous. V dropped 1 base and J dropped 10 bases, with 5 bases sitting between them. This CDR3 comprises 11 residues. CDR1 and CDR2 from the germline V gene are LGHDT and YNNKEL (reference sequence). The CDR3 protein is CASSQVEEQFF. The DNA of the CDR3 is TGTGCCAGCAGCCAAGTGGAGGAGCAGTTCTTC.

The gene calls are TRBV24-1 and TRBJ2-7; 14 bases are shared with TRBD2. Germline assignment: CDR1 KGHDR and CDR2 SFDVKD. The CDR3 is 16 amino acids. Trimming cost V 2 bases and J 5 bases; bases outside gene matches: 4. DNA of the CDR3: TGTGCCACCAGTGATTCAGGACTAGCGGGAGGCCACGAGCAGTACTTC. This sequence encodes CATSDSGLAGGHEQYF.

The rearrangement uses TRBV19 and TRBJ1-2; D gene ambiguous. V dropped 7 bases and J dropped 3 bases, with 15 bases sitting between them. The CDR3 has 14 residues. In germline, CDR1 is LNHDA, CDR2 SQIVND (reference sequence). As DNA, the CDR3 is TGTGCCAGTACCCCCGGGTCTCCGGACTATGGCTACACCTTC. It specifies CASTPGSPDYGYTF.

This chain links TRBV9 with TRBJ2-5; 9 bases are shared with TRBD1. The CDR3 is 17 residues long. Germline CDR1 is SGDLS and CDR2 is YYNGEE. Trimming removed 3 bases from V and 1 base from J; junction bases left unmatched: 10. For the CDR3, the DNA is TGTGCCAGCAGCGAGCGTTCCGGGACAGGGATCCAAGAGACCCAGTACTTC. Residues: CASSERSGTGIQETQYF. The variable domain in full, completed from reference TRBV9 and TRBJ2-5, reads DSGVTQTPKHLITATGQRVTLRCSPRSGDLSVYWYQQSLDQGLQFLIQYYNGEERAKGNILERFSAQQFPDLHSELNLSSLELGDSALYFCASSERSGTGIQETQYFGPGTRLLVL.

Here the CDR3 reads CASSSRDWIGEQFF. DNA for the CDR3: TGTGCCAGCAGCTCACGGGACTGGATAGGGGAGCAGTTCTTC. The gene calls are TRBV5-6 and TRBJ2-1; a weak D match, TRBD2 (6 bases). Germline CDR1 SGHDT, CDR2 YYEEEE. This CDR3 has 14 residues. The V end lost 3 bases, the J end lost 10 bases, and 17 bases lay between the germline ends.

The genes are TRBV19 and TRBJ2-2; TRBD2 matches at 9 bases. Germline CDR1 reads LNHDA; CDR2 reads SQIVND (reference sequence). The J segment lost 4 bases and the V segment lost 5 bases, leaving 5 bases of the junction unmatched. This CDR3 region has 15 residues. CDR3 protein: CASSPPSGITGELFF. CDR3 coding DNA: TGTGCCAGTAGTCCCCCTAGCGGGATCACCGGGGAGCTGTTTTTT.

The rearrangement links TRBV5-4 to TRBJ2-1; 8 bases agree with TRBD1. V shed 1 base and J 8 bases; nucleotides not matched to a gene: 20. Germline V lookup: CDR1 SGHNT, CDR2 YYREEE (reference sequence). This CDR3 comprises 19 residues. The CDR3 loop reads CASSLPTATLRTGRDEQFF. The CDR3 DNA sequence: TGTGCCAGCAGCTTGCCTACCGCCACTCTAAGGACAGGGCGGGATGAGCAGTTCTTC.

The chain recombines TRBV9 with TRBJ2-2; D perhaps matches TRBD1 (6 bases). V was pared by 4 bases and J by 4 bases, with 20 bases between. The CDR3 runs to 17 residues. CDR1 is SGDLS and CDR2 is YYNGEE in the germline V gene. The chain's CDR3 is CASSTFTRTASTGELFF. CDR3 nucleotides: TGTGCCAGCAGCACCTTTACCCGGACAGCCAGCACCGGGGAGCTGTTTTTT.

The chain combines TRBV4-2 with TRBJ2-7, with 10 nucleotides matching TRBD1. Germline V gene sequence: CDR1 LGHNA, CDR2 YNFKEQ. V dropped 1 base and J dropped 0; count of bases not matched to a gene: 0. CDR3 length: 15 amino acids. CDR3 region: CASSQGTGGSYEQYF. The CDR3 region has the DNA TGTGCCAGCAGCCAAGGGACAGGGGGCTCCTACGAGCAGTACTTC.

The gene calls are TRBV7-2 and TRBJ2-1; 7 bases line up with TRBD1. Germline-derived CDR1 and CDR2 are SGHTA and FQGNSA. This CDR3 contains 15 residues. V lost 1 base, J lost 9 bases, and 9 bases stayed unmatched. CDR3 sequence: CASSLDRGSRAEQFF. The CDR3, as DNA: TGTGCCAGCAGCTTAGACAGGGGCTCGCGGGCTGAGCAGTTCTTC.

This chain uses TRBV18 with TRBJ2-2, with 11 bases lining up with TRBD2. The CDR3 is 15 amino acids. The V gene end was trimmed by 2 bases and the J gene end by 5 bases; junction bases not matched to a gene: 1. CDR1 and CDR2 from the germline V gene are KGHSH and LQKENI. The CDR3 loop is CASSPTSGSTGELFF. In DNA form, the CDR3 reads TGTGCCAGCTCACCAACTAGCGGGAGTACCGGGGAGCTGTTTTTT.

The chain carries TRBV11-2 and TRBJ2-1; D ambiguous. The V end was cut by 4 bases, the J end by 0 bases, with 16 bases between. Germline V gives CDR1 SGHAT, CDR2 FQNNGV. This CDR3 has 17 amino acids. The CDR3: CASSSPGGVNSYNEQFF. The CDR3 nucleotides read TGTGCCAGCAGCTCACCCGGCGGAGTAAACTCCTACAATGAGCAGTTCTTC.

The chain joins TRBV19 to TRBJ2-1; 11 nucleotides line up with TRBD1. V was pared by 5 bases and J by 0 bases, with 15 bases of the junction left unmatched. Germline V gene data show CDR1 as LNHDA and CDR2 as SQIVND (reference sequence). The CDR3 length is 20 residues. Written as DNA, the CDR3 is TGTGCCAGTAGTTCCTGGACAGGGGGCGCCGGGACTAGCTCCTACAATGAGCAGTTCTTC. Its translation: CASSSWTGGAGTSSYNEQFF.

The rearrangement uses TRBV5-1 and TRBJ2-1; D is unresolved. V lost 0 bases and J lost 6, with 7 bases in between. Germline V lookup: CDR1 SGHRS, CDR2 YFSETQ. The CDR3 totals 13 residues. The CDR3 sequence: CASSLATSNEQFF. The CDR3 nucleotides are TGCGCCAGCAGCTTGGCGACTTCCAATGAGCAGTTCTTC.

This clone was counted a few times. The chain combines TRBV7-2 with TRBJ2-1, with D tentatively TRBD1 (6 bases). V dropped 7 bases and J dropped 6 bases, with 19 bases sitting between them. The CDR3 extends over 15 amino acids. The germline V gene has CDR1 SGHTA and CDR2 FQGNSA. The CDR3 coding sequence is TGTGCCAGCAACTCAGTTTTGACAGGTCCCAATGAGCAGTTCTTC. Translation: CASNSVLTGPNEQFF.